One and the same sample provided the 10 T cell receptor beta chains below, sequenced in a study of control samples from healthy donors and cancer patients. The method was immunoSEQ multiplex PCR; TCRdb's version includes in-frame clones alone and lacks a portion of them. The sample lists just over 80,000 clones; over 85% were seen once. The material sequenced was blood. Every receptor here comes from a man aged 45-65 years in good health.

Concerning this clone: Other DNA variants within this sample encode the same CDR3. The gene calls are TRBV24-1 and TRBJ2-6; D may match TRBD1 or TRBD2 (6 bases each). The germline gives CDR1 KGHDR, CDR2 SFDVKD. V was cut by 5 bases and J by 2 bases, with 9 bases left in between. This CDR3 comprises 15 residues. Here the CDR3 DNA reads TGTGCCACCAGTGTCGGGGGCGCTGGGGCCAACGTCCTGACTTTC. It specifies CATSVGGAGANVLTF.

The chain links TRBV5-4 to TRBJ1-5; 8 bases agree with TRBD1. The CDR3 is 14 amino acids. Germline V gene data show CDR1 as SGHNT and CDR2 as YYREEE (reference sequence). The V and J ends lost 1 base and 5 bases, in that order; junction bases with no gene match: 2. CDR3 residues: CASSLSGQDQPQHF. DNA for the CDR3: TGTGCCAGCAGCTTGTCGGGACAGGATCAGCCCCAGCATTTT.

The chain couples TRBV5-1 to TRBJ1-1; 7 nucleotides align to TRBD1. The germline CDR1 and CDR2 sequences are SGHRS and YFSETQ. The CDR3 sequence is 13 residues long. Trimming at V came to 1 base and at J to 8 bases, leaving 5 bases not matched to a gene. In DNA, the CDR3 is TGCGCCAGCAGCTTGAGTCAGGGGGAAGAAGCTTTCTTT. Its protein is CASSLSQGEEAFF.

The genes are TRBV6-5 and TRBJ1-2, with a possible D match to TRBD1 (5 bases). Trimming removed 0 bases from V and 3 bases from J, with 11 bases in between. Germline-derived CDR1 and CDR2 are MNHEY and SVGAGI. This CDR3 is built from 15 residues. The CDR3 protein is CASSYSRQNYYGYTF. The CDR3, as DNA: TGTGCCAGCAGTTACTCTCGACAGAACTACTATGGCTACACCTTC.

CDR3 protein: CASSYTGRGNYEQYF. The CDR3 DNA reads TGTGCCAGCAGTTACACCGGGCGGGGGAACTACGAGCAGTACTTC. The rearrangement links TRBV6-5 to TRBJ2-7; 7 bases are a match to TRBD2. The CDR3 is made up of 15 amino acids. The V and J ends lost 2 bases and 3 bases, in that order; junction bases with no gene match: 7. Per germline, CDR1 MNHEY and CDR2 SVGAGI.

This clone was seen once. The rearrangement uses TRBV5-6 and TRBJ2-7; D possibly corresponds to TRBD2 (6 bases). Germline V gene sequence: CDR1 SGHDT, CDR2 YYEEEE. The length of the CDR3 is 14 residues. The V end lost 0 bases, the J end lost 7 bases, and 14 bases lay between the germline ends. CDR3 bases: TGTGCCAGCAGCTTGGCCGGGCCGACTAGTGAGCAGTACTTC. Amino acid sequence: CASSLAGPTSEQYF.

This clone was recorded once. This chain connects TRBV30 to TRBJ2-7, with 11 bases aligning to TRBD1. Germline V gives CDR1 GTSNPN, CDR2 SVGIG (reference sequence). This CDR3 is 13 amino acids long. The V gene end was trimmed by 0 bases and the J gene end by 6 bases; junction bases not matched to a gene: 1. The CDR3 loop is CAWSVGTGGEQYF. The CDR3 DNA sequence: TGTGCCTGGAGTGTTGGGACAGGGGGCGAGCAGTACTTC.

The rearrangement joins TRBV5-1 to TRBJ1-3, with D uncertain. The CDR3 is 15 residues long. With 4 bases removed from V and 0 bases from J, the gap between germline ends came to 11 bases. Germline loops: CDR1 SGHRS, CDR2 YFSETQ. Here the CDR3 reads CASSPGTGSGNTIYF. The CDR3 nucleotides are TGCGCCAGCAGCCCCGGTACGGGCTCTGGAAACACCATATATTTT. The whole variable domain, remainder taken from reference TRBV5-1 and TRBJ1-3, is KAGVTQTPRYLIKTRGQQVTLSCSPISGHRSVSWYQQTPGQGLQFLFEYFSETQRNKGNFPGRFSGRQFSNSRSEMNVSTLELGDSALYLCASSPGTGSGNTIYFGEGSWLTVV.

This chain uses TRBV19 with TRBJ2-2, with D hard to call. V lost 0 bases to trimming and J lost 5 bases, with 10 bases between them. In germline, CDR1 is LNHDA, CDR2 SQIVND (reference sequence). The CDR3 covers 15 residues. The CDR3 loop is CASSIDGLWTGELFF. The CDR3 DNA reads as TGTGCCAGTAGTATAGATGGGTTATGGACCGGGGAGCTGTTTTTT.

The chain combines TRBV19 with TRBJ1-3; D is perhaps TRBD1 (6 bases). Germline CDR1 LNHDA, CDR2 SQIVND (reference sequence). V was cut by 5 bases and J by 0 bases, with 11 bases left in between. CDR3 length: 15 residues. The CDR3: CASSYDRLSGNTIYF. The CDR3 region has the DNA TGTGCCAGTAGTTATGACAGGCTCTCTGGAAACACCATATATTTT.